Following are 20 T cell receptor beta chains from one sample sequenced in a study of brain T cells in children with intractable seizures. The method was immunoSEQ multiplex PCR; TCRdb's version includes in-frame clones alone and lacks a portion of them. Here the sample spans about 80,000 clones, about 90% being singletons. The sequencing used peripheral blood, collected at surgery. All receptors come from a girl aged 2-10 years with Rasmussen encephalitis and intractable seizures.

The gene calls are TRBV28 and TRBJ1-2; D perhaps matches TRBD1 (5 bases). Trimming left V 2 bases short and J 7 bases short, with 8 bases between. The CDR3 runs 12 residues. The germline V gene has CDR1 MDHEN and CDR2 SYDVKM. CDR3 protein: CASSLRGGGYTF. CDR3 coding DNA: TGTGCCAGCAGTTTAAGGGGTGGTGGCTACACCTTC.

Written as DNA, the CDR3 is TGTGCCAGCAGCTTAATAGGGCAGATAAATCAGCCCCAGCATTTT. Translating gives CASSLIGQINQPQHF. The chain employs TRBV5-8 and TRBJ1-5; no reliable D call. CDR1 and CDR2 (germline): SGHTS, YDEGEE. CDR3 length: 15 residues. Trimming removed 2 bases from V and 4 bases from J, with 13 bases in between.

CDR3 region: CASSGLASEQFF. The CDR3 region has the DNA TGTGCCAGCAGCGGACTAGCTAGTGAGCAGTTCTTC. The chain links TRBV2 to TRBJ2-1; TRBD2 aligns across 8 bases. Germline loops: CDR1 SNHLY, CDR2 FYNNEI. This CDR3 comprises 12 residues. V was pared by 6 bases and J by 9 bases, with 4 bases of the junction left unmatched.

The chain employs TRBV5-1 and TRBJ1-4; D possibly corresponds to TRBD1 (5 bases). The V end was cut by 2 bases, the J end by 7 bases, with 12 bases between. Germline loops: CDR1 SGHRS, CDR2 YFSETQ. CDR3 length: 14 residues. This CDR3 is CASSFDQGGEKLFF. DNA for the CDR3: TGCGCCAGCAGCTTCGACCAGGGAGGTGAAAAACTGTTTTTT.

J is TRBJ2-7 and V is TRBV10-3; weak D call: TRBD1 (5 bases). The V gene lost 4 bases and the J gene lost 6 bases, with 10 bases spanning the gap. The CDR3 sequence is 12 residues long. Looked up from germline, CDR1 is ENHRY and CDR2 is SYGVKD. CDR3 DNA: TGTGCCATCAGTGGACAGCTGGGCGAGCAGTACTTC. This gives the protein CAISGQLGEQYF.

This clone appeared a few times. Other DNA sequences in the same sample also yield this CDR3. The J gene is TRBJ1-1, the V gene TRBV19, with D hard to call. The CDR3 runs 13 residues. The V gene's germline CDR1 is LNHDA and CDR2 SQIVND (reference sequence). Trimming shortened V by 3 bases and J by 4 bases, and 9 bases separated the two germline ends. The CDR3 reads CASSIGTATEAFF. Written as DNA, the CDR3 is TGTGCCAGTAGTATTGGTACAGCCACTGAAGCTTTCTTT.

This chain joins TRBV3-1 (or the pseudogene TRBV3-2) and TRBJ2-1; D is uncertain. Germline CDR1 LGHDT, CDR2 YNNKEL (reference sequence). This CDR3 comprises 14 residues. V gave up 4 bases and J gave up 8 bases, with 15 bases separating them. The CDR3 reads CASSRTGVRDEQFF. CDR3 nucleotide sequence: TGTGCCAGCAGCCGTACTGGAGTTAGGGATGAGCAGTTCTTC.

In nucleotides, the CDR3 is TGTGCCAGTAGTGCGGCACACCCACCGAGGGGCTACACCTTC. It specifies CASSAAHPPRGYTF. This chain connects TRBV19 to TRBJ1-2; no clear D. This CDR3 is 14 amino acids long. V gave up 5 bases and J gave up 8 bases, with 18 bases separating them. The germline CDR1 and CDR2 sequences are LNHDA and SQIVND (reference sequence).

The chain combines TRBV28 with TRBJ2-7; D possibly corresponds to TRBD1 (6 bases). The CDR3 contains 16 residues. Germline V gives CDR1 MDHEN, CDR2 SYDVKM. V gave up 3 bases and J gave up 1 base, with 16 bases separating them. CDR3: CASSFLWDNPSYEQYF. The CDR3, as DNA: TGTGCCAGCAGTTTTCTTTGGGACAACCCATCCTACGAGCAGTACTTC.

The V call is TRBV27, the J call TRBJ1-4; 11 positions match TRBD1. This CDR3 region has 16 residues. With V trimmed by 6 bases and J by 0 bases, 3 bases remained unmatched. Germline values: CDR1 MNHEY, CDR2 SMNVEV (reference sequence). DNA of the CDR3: TGTGCCAGCAGAAAGGGACAGGGGGCAACTAATGAAAAACTGTTTTTT. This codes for CASRKGQGATNEKLFF.

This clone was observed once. The CDR3 here is CASSGRGSGETQYF. CDR3 nucleotide sequence: TGTGCCAGCAGCGGGAGGGGATCGGGAGAGACCCAGTACTTC. V usage is TRBV9 and J usage is TRBJ2-5, with D tentatively TRBD2 (6 bases). CDR3 length equals 14 residues. Deletions cut 3 bases from V and 4 bases from J, with 13 bases between. The germline CDR1 and CDR2 sequences are SGDLS and YYNGEE.

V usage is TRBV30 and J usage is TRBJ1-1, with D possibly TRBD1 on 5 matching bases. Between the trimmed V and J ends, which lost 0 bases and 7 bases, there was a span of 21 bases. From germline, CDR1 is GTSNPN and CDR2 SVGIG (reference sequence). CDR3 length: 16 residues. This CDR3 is CAWSVRWKGAKGEAFF. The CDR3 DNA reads TGTGCCTGGAGTGTACGGTGGAAAGGGGCGAAGGGTGAAGCTTTCTTT. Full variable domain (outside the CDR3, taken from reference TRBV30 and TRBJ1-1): SQTIHQWPATLVQPVGSPLSLECTVEGTSNPNLYWYRQAAGRGLQLLFYSVGIGQISSEVPQNLSASRPQDRQFILSSKKLLLSDSGFYLCAWSVRWKGAKGEAFFGQGTRLTVV.

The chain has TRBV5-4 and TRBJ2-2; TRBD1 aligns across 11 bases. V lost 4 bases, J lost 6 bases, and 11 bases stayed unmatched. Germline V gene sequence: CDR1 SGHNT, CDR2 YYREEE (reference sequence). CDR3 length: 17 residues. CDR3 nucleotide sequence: TGTGCCAGCAGCAACCATCAGGGACAGGGGGGGGCCGGGGAGCTGTTTTTT. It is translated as CASSNHQGQGGAGELFF.

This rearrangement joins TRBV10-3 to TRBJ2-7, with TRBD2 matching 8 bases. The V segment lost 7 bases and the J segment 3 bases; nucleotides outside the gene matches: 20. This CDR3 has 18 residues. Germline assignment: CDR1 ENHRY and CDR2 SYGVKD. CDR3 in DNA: TGTGCCATCACCACCCAATTTTGGGCGGGGGGACCTCTCTACGAGCAGTACTTC. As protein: CAITTQFWAGGPLYEQYF.

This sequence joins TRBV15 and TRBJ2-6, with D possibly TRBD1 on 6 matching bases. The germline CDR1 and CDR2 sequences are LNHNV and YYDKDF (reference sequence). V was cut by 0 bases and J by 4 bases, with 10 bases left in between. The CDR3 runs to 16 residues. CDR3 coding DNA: TGTGCCACCAGCAGAGATCAAGGGACAGGGGCCAACGTCCTGACTTTC. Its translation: CATSRDQGTGANVLTF.

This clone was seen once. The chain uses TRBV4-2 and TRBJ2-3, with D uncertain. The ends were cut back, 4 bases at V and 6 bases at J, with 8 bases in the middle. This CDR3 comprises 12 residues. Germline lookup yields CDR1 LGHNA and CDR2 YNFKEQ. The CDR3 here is CASSPSGDTQYF. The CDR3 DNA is TGTGCCAGCAGCCCGTCTGGGGATACGCAGTATTTT.

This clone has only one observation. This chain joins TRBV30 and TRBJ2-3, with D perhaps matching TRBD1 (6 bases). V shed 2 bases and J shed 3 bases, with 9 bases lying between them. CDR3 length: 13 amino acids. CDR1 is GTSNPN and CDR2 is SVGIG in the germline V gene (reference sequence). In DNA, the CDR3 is TGTGCCTGGAGTAACAGGGCTACAGATACGCAGTATTTT. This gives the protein CAWSNRATDTQYF.

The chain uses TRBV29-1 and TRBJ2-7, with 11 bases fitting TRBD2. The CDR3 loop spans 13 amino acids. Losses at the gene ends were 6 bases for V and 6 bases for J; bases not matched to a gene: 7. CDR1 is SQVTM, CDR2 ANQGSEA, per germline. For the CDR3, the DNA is TGCAGCGTCGAACCTCTAGCGGGAGGCGAGCAGTACTTC. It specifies CSVEPLAGGEQYF.

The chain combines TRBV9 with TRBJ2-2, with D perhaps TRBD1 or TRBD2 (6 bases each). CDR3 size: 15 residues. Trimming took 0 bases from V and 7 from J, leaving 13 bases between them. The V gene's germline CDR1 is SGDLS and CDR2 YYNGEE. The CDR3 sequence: CASSVAGGAGGELFF. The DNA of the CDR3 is TGTGCCAGCAGCGTAGCCGGGGGCGCGGGCGGGGAGCTGTTTTTT.

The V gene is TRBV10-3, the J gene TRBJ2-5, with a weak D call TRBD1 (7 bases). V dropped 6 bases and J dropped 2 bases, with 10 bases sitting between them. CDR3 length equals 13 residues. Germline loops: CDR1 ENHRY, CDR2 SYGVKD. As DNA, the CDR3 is TGTGCCATCAGCAGGGGGGTGCAAGAGACCCAGTACTTC. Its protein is CAISRGVQETQYF.